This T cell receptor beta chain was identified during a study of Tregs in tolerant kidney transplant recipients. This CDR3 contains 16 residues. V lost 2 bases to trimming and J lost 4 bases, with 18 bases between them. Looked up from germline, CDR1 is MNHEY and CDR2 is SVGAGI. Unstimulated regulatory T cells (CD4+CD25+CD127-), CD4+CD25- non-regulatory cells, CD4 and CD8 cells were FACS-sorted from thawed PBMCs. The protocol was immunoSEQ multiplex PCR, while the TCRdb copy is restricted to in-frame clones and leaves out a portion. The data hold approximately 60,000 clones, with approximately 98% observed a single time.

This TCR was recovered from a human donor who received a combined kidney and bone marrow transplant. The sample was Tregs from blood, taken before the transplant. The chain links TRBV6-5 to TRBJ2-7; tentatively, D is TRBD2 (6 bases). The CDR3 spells CASSYGPGGRSYEQYF. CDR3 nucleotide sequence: TGTGCCAGCAGTTACGGTCCTGGGGGGAGGTCTTACGAGCAGTACTTC.